This TCR beta chain was recorded in a study of OX40 agonist ivuxolimab in advanced cancers. About the study as a whole: The costimulatory receptor OX40 (CD134) was targeted by ivuxolimab, a fully human IgG2 agonistic monoclonal antibody. Prior anti-PD-1, anti-PD-L1 or anti-CTLA-4 therapy was permitted, and checkpoint inhibitors had been received by 40% to 50% of dose-escalation patients. The paper reports the monotherapy dose-escalation portion (N of about 54 patients) of the phase I ivuxolimab trial. The dose-escalation cohort was roughly 80% male with a mean age of about 60 years, ranging from roughly 23 to 85. Of the approximately 53 patients in dose escalation, around 19 had hepatocellular carcinoma, some 15 had melanoma, 9 had renal cell carcinoma and 9 had head and neck cancer. Partial responses occurred in three dose-escalation patients: two with cutaneous melanoma and one with hepatocellular carcinoma. The point of sequencing TCRbeta in the periphery was to test whether ivuxolimab changed TCR sequence diversity and drove clonal T-cell expansion. Intravenous ivuxolimab was administered to patients every 2 weeks at six dose levels: 0.01, 0.1, 0.3, 1.5, 3 and 10 mg/kg.

Patients with a history of autoimmune disease or receiving systemic immunosuppression were excluded from the trial. Peripheral blood for TCR sequencing was drawn from every dose cohort at baseline, at cycle 4 day 1 and at cycle 7 day 1. The samples were taken from a phase I, first-in-human, multicenter, open-label dose-escalation trial of ivuxolimab. Adults with locally advanced or metastatic head and neck squamous cell, hepatocellular, melanoma or renal cell carcinoma were enrolled in the trial. CD4+ and CD8+ T cells were sorted separately from peripheral blood before TCR sequencing. To note about this clone: Its antigen is currently not known. The input lacks base qualities; no much larger clone sits a single base away.

The CDR3 runs 13 amino acids, cysteine and phenylalanine included. Of the read, only the CDR3 DNA is kept; its 39 bases are in frame from base 1. Looking up the germline V gene (reference sequence) yields CDR1 MNHEY and CDR2 SMNVEV. Ends trimmed: V by 6 bases, J by 7 bases; bases unmatched to a gene: 6. Broad study findings and their caveats: Low levels of normalized T-cell clonal expansion were also seen in some patients who did not respond. Which antigens the clonally expanded peripheral T cells were specific for was not determined. After ivuxolimab, CD8+ T cells had more expanded clones than CD4+ T cells on average. In partial responders in the 0.1-3.0 mg/kg groups, normalized peripheral clonal expansion was found to be among the lowest, especially among CD8+ T cells. At doses from 0.1 to 3.0 mg/kg, clonal expansion was seen in both CD4+ and CD8+ blood T cells between baseline and week 6.

Genomic DNA was extracted from sorted cells for sequencing of the TCRbeta CDR3 region. The immunoSEQ Assay was used to sequence the TCRbeta CDR3 regions. The source is immuneACCESS, and TCRdb retained only in-frame sequences with V and J called. Part of the clones is not carried over; for the studies checked, unresolved V genes explain less than half of this, and the remainder is unexplained. This sample gives around 15,000 clones in total; approximately 92% of them show up just once. The ten largest clones represent 5.5% to 7.5% of the sample. Specimen: CD4+ or CD8+ T cells sorted from blood, collected in a trial of the OX40 agonist ivuxolimab. This TCR came from an adult with an advanced solid tumor such as melanoma, head and neck, liver or kidney cancer. Recombination joined TRBV27 with TRBJ2-3; 8 bases in the junction line up with TRBD2. CDR3 reads: CASRGLVGNTQYF. DNA sequence: TGTGCCAGCAGGGGACTAGTCGGCAATACGCAGTATTTT.